The entry below gives a single T cell receptor beta chain sequence along with its context. TCRdb's copy holds only in-frame clones and misses some; the assay was immunoSEQ multiplex PCR. The sample records fewer than 500,000 clones, 75% to 95% being singletons. CDR1 and CDR2 from the germline V gene are LNHNV and YYDKDF (reference sequence). The CDR3 is 15 amino acids. J lost 1 base, V lost 6 bases, and 7 bases had no gene match. The data originate from a study of control samples from healthy donors and cancer patients. Sequencing input: PBMCs. The chain has TRBV15 and TRBJ2-5, with 8 bases identical to TRBD1. This TCR was sampled from a man aged 40-50 years with head and neck cancer. Here the CDR3 reads CATRDRDRSQETQYF. The CDR3 DNA follows: TGTGCCACCAGAGACCGGGACAGGTCCCAAGAGACCCAGTACTTC.